The sequence of this TCR beta chain was determined in a study of molecular identifiers for immune sequencing clone quantification. General observations from the study: Jurkat TCR RNA spiked in from one cell could reportedly be detected among 1.1 million or so naive cells.

This CDR3 is built from 16 residues. Germline CDR1 is SGDLS and CDR2 is YYNGEE. Using its own MiXCR run on the PCR reads, TCRdb lists one record per CDR3 protein. The sample includes a few hundred thousand distinct CDR3 sequences, about 22% seen only once; the top ten take 0.7% to 0.95%. In the case of this clonotype: Antigen unknown. At one boundary the junction diverges from the germline segment, which might be a read error.

The sample consisted of naive CD8+ T cells from blood, with Jurkat cell RNA spiked in. Subset given: FACS-sorted CD8+CD4-CCR7+CD45RA+ naive T cells. The source of this sequence is a human donor in good health. Some libraries in this study had Jurkat cell RNA spiked in. The V call is TRBV9, the J call TRBJ1-4, with TRBD1 as a possible D gene (5 bases). The CDR3 spells CPSSVDGGGANEKLFF. CDR3 bases: TGTCCCAGCAGCGTAGACGGGGGGGGAGCTAATGAAAAATTGTTTTTT.